What follows describes a single T cell receptor beta chain. This clonotype was seen many times. This clone's antigen is unknown. No quality values exist for individual bases; no much larger clone is one base distant. Library preparation used multiplex PCR. The sample was run on an Illumina HiSeq 4000. To build TCR beta libraries, CDR3 regions were amplified by Arm-PCR using iRepertoire HTBI primers. PCR products were gel purified before sequencing. Regarding the original processing steps: A total of some 65 TRBV and 14 TRBJ segments were identified across samples and were used for gene usage analysis of CDR3 amino acid clonotypes. COPE and FqMerger were used to merge the filtered high-quality paired reads into contigs. BLAST was used to align contigs to the IMGT TRBV, TRBD and TRBJ reference genes, and CDR3 was defined following IMGT. Any clonotype with a frequency above 0.1% was classified as a highly expanded clone. Shannon entropy was used to measure repertoire diversity, and the Gini coefficient was used to measure V-J evenness. Clonotypes shared by more than one individual were considered public. TCRdb itself trimmed the public reads at Q25 with fastp, ran MiXCR and retained productive beta chains. Rows with a matching CDR3 protein are joined into one entry that keeps the most common DNA and genes. The V and J calls shown here were made by TCRdb, not taken from the authors' results. This sample comprises approximately 470,000 distinct CDR3 sequences, under 25% of them detected only once. The ten largest make up about 7.8% of the sample.

In light of the paper, this sample's time point label describes: persistent/refractory GD, antithyroid drugs over 5 years with positive TRAb. RNA was extracted from PBMCs in TRIzol for both TCR sequencing and RNA sequencing. The diagnosis of Graves' disease followed American Thyroid Association guidelines. Recruitment of patients was carried out at an endocrinology department in Xi'an, China. From each patient, about 8.9 milliliters of peripheral blood was collected into an EDTA anticoagulant tube. Ficoll Paque Plus density gradient separation was used to isolate PBMCs, and no further T cell sorting was performed. An Agilent 2100 Bioanalyzer and agarose gel were used to check RNA quality, and a NanoDrop 2000 was used to measure RNA concentration. The data were obtained in a study of regulatory T cells in long-lasting Graves disease (dated by TCRdb to the early 2020s). A note on the overall study: Persistent Graves' disease meant more than 5 years of antithyroid drug treatment with TSH receptor autoantibodies that stayed positive. Peripheral blood TCR sequencing and RNA sequencing compared persistent Graves' disease patients with newly diagnosed Graves' disease patients. The study was conducted in China and was registered as a clinical trial. A total of around 35 samples underwent TCR sequencing: some 13 from persistent and around 20 from newly diagnosed Graves' disease patients. In the clinical cohort, patients with persistent Graves' disease had used antithyroid drugs for an average of roughly ten years. Results the study describes overall, beyond this receptor: Persistent disease showed preferential use of TRBV28, TRBJ1-2 and TRBJ2-5, whereas newly diagnosed disease favored TRBV20-1 and TRBJ2-1. Only the TCR beta chain was sequenced and analyzed. Compared with newly diagnosed patients, patients with persistent Graves' disease had lower TCR Shannon entropy and fewer highly expanded clones, which suggests clonal expansion. The authors noted that the small sample size was a limitation that may lower accuracy. Peripheral blood alone was examined, since thyroid tissue, which constituted the primary lesion, could not be accessed. A larger number of public clonotypes was shared among persistent patients (around 2,500) than among newly diagnosed patients (approximately 1,000).

Spanning cysteine to phenylalanine, the CDR3 consists of 15 amino acids. The sequence is cut down to CDR3 DNA, 45 bases in frame from base 1. At the junction V is shortened by 10 bases and J by 0 bases, with 19 bases in between. In the germline V gene, CDR1 corresponds to MDHEN and CDR2 to SYDVKM. Here the chain combines TRBV28 and TRBJ2-7, and TRBD1 may be the D gene, going by 6 matching bases. The source material was peripheral blood mononuclear cells (PBMCs), sampled when the disease was refractory, from a patient treated with antithyroid drugs. This sequence originates from a female donor with Graves disease. The CDR3 amino acid sequence is: CATTSRTVTSYEQYF. The DNA sequence is as follows: TGTGCCACCACATCCCGGACAGTGACCTCCTACGAGCAGTACTTC.